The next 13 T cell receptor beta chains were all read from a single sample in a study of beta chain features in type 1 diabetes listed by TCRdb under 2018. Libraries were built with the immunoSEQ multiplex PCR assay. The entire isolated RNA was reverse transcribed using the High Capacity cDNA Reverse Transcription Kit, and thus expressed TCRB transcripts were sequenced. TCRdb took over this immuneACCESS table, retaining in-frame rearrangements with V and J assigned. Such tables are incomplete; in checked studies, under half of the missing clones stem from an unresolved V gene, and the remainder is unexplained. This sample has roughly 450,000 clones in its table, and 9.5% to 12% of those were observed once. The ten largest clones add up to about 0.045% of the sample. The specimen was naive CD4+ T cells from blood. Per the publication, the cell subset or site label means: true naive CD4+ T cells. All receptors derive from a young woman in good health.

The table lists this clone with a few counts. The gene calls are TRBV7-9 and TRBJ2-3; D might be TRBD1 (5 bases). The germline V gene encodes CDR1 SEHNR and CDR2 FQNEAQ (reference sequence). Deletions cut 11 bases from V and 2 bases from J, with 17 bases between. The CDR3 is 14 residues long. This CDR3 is CASRLGADTDTQYF. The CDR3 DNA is TGTGCCTCCAGGTTAGGGGCCGACACAGATACGCAGTATTTT.

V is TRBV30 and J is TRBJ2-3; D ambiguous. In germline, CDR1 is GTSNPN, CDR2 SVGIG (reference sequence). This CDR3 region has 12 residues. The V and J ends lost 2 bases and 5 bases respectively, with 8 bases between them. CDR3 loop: CAWSFPIDTQYF. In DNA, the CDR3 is TGTGCCTGGAGTTTCCCCATAGATACGCAGTATTTT.

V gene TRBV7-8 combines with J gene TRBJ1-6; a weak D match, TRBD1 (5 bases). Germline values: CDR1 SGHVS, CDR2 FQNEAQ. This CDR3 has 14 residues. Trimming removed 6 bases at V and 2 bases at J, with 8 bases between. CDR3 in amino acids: CASRSGTYNSPLHF. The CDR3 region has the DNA TGTGCCAGCAGGTCAGGGACCTATAATTCACCCCTCCACTTT.

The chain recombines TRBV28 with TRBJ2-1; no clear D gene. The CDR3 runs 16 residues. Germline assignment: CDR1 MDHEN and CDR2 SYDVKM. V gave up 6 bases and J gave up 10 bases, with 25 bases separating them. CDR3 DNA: TGTGCCAGCAGCTCCCCGACTGCCAGCAACTACGGGGAGCAGTTCTTC. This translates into CASSSPTASNYGEQFF.

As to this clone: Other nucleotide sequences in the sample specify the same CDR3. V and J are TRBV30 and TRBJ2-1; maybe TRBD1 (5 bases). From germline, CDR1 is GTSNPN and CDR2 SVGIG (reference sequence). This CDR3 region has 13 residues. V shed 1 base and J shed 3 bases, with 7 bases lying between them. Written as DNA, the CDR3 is TGTGCCTGGAGTGCTGACAGCTACAATGAGCAGTTCTTC. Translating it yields CAWSADSYNEQFF.

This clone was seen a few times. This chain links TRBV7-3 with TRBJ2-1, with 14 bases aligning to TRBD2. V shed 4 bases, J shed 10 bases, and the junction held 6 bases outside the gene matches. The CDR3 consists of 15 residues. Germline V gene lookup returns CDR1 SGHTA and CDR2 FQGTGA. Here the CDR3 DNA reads TGTGCCAGCAGCTCCCCGGGACTAGCGGGAGAGGAGCAGTTCTTC. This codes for CASSSPGLAGEEQFF.

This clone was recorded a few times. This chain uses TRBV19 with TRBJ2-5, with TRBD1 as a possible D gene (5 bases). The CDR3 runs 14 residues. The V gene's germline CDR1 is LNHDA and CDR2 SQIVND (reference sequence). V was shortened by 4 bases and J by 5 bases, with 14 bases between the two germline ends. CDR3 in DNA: TGTGCCAGTAGTACGACAGTATTGGGGGAGACCCAGTACTTC. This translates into CASSTTVLGETQYF.

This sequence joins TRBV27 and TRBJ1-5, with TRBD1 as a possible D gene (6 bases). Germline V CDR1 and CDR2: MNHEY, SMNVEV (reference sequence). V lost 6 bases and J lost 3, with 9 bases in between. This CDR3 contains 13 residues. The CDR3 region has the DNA TGTGCCAGCAGCGGGGGCATCAATCAGCCCCAGCATTTT. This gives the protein CASSGGINQPQHF.

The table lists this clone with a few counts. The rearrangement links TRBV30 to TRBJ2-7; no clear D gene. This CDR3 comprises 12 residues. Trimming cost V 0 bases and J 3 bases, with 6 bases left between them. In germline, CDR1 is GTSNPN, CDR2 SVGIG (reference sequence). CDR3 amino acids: CAWSVGLYEQYF. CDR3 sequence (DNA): TGTGCCTGGAGTGTCGGCCTCTACGAGCAGTACTTC.

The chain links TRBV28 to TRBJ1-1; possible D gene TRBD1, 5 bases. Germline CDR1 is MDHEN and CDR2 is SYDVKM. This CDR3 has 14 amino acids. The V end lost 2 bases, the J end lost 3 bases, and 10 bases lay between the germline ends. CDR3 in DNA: TGTGCCAGCAGTTTAACCAGGGCGGACACTGAAGCTTTCTTT. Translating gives CASSLTRADTEAFF.

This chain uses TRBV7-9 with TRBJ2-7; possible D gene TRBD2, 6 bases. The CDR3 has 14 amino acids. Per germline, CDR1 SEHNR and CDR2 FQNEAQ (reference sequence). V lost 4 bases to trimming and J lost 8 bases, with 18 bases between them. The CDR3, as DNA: TGTGCCAGCAGCTCCAAGTTGGAGGGCAGCCAGCAGTACTTC. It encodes CASSSKLEGSQQYF.

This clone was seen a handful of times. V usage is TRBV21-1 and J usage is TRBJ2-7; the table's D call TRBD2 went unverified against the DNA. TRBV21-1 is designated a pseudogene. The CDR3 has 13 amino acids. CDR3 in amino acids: CASSNKEVHEQYV. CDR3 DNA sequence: TGTGCCAGCAGCAACAAGGAGGTCCACGAGCAGTACGTC.

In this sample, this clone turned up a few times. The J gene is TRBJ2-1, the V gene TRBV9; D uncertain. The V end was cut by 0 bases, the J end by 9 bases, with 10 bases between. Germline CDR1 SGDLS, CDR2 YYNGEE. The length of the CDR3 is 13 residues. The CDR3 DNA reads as TGTGCCAGCAGCGTAGTATCGACCAGTGAGCAGTTCTTC. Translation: CASSVVSTSEQFF.